The 14 T cell receptor beta chains below all came from one sample that was sequenced in a study of T-cell memory formation after mild COVID-19. A single record per CDR3 protein comes from TCRdb applying MiXCR to the 5' RACE reads. The sample includes some 290,000 distinct CDR3 sequences, around 16% of them seen just once. Specimen: PBMCs or a T cell subset sorted from them (not recorded which). The receptors originated from a young man who had mild COVID-19 (a few samples of this study predate the infection). Cell type and time point are not known.

This clonotype showed up many times. This chain uses TRBV4-1 with TRBJ2-1; D gene uncertain. The length of the CDR3 is 14 residues. Trimming stripped 0 bases from V and 3 bases from J, with 6 bases between. Germline assignment: CDR1 MGHRA and CDR2 YSYEKL. Here the CDR3 reads CASSQDFLYNEQFF. The DNA of the CDR3 is TGCGCCAGCAGCCAAGACTTTCTCTACAATGAGCAGTTCTTC.

V usage is TRBV11-2 and J usage is TRBJ2-7, with 7 bases aligning to TRBD1. Trimming cost V 7 bases and J 1 base; bases outside gene matches: 16. Germline CDR1 reads SGHAT; CDR2 reads FQNNGV. CDR3 size: 17 residues. The CDR3 nucleotides read TGTGCCAGCACCCTCAGGGGGTCCAGGGGCACATCCTACGAGCAGTACGTC. Protein: CASTLRGSRGTSYEQYV.

This clonotype was recorded only once. The CDR3 DNA reads TGTGCCAGCAGCTTACCCGCCCTCGGCGCTAGCACAGATACGCAGTATTTT. Its protein product is CASSLPALGASTDTQYF. The chain links TRBV7-2 to TRBJ2-3; no definite D call. Germline loops: CDR1 SGHTA, CDR2 FQGNSA. The CDR3 length is 17 residues. V lost 2 bases to trimming and J lost 0 bases, with 15 bases between them. The variable domain in full, completed from reference TRBV7-2 and TRBJ2-3, reads GAGVSQSPSNKVTEKGKDVELRCDPISGHTALYWYRQSLGQGLEFLIYFQGNSAPDKSGLPSDRFSAERTGGSVSTLTIQRTQQEDSAVYLCASSLPALGASTDTQYFGPGTRLTVL.

This clonotype showed up many times. The chain couples TRBV5-1 to TRBJ2-7; D possibly corresponds to TRBD2 (6 bases). CDR3 length: 15 residues. The V end lost 2 bases, the J end lost 3 bases, and 15 bases lay between the germline ends. Germline CDR1 SGHRS, CDR2 YFSETQ. CDR3 loop: CASSFGQGGYYEQYF. The CDR3 DNA reads TGCGCCAGCAGCTTCGGGCAGGGAGGCTACTACGAGCAGTACTTC.

The chain links TRBV7-9 to TRBJ2-7; TRBD1 aligns across 7 bases. The length of the CDR3 is 15 residues. The ends lost 0 bases at V and 3 bases at J; junction bases unmatched: 5. Germline assignment: CDR1 SEHNR and CDR2 FQNEAQ (reference sequence). CDR3 sequence reads: CASSLAARGIYEQYF. The CDR3 coding sequence is TGTGCCAGCAGCTTAGCGGCCAGGGGGATCTACGAGCAGTACTTC.

This clonotype appeared a few times. V usage is TRBV7-2 and J usage is TRBJ2-1; D gene uncertain. Looked up from germline, CDR1 is SGHTA and CDR2 is FQGNSA. CDR3 size: 14 residues. The V end was cut by 3 bases, the J end by 10 bases, with 16 bases between. The CDR3 nucleotides are TGTGCCAGCAGCTTTGCACGGCTACCCGACGAGCAGTTCTTC. This sequence encodes CASSFARLPDEQFF.

The V call is TRBV25-1, the J call TRBJ1-3; maybe TRBD1 (5 bases). The CDR3 contains 14 residues. The germline gives CDR1 MGHDK, CDR2 SYGVNS. The ends were cut back, 3 bases at V and 3 bases at J, with 9 bases in the middle. The CDR3, as DNA: TGTGCCAGCAGTGACCCGGGACTTGGAAACACCATATATTTT. Translation gives CASSDPGLGNTIYF.

This chain joins TRBV12-3 or TRBV12-4 and TRBJ1-1; D not certain. V was shortened by 3 bases and J by 3 bases, with 11 bases between the two germline ends. CDR3 length equals 14 residues. The CDR3 bases are TGTGCCAGCAGTTTCGGAGCGGACGACACTGAAGCTTTCTTT. Its protein product is CASSFGADDTEAFF.

Here the CDR3 DNA reads TGTGCCAGCAGCTTAGGGCGGGGGTCTACAGATACGCAGTATTTT. Translating gives CASSLGRGSTDTQYF. J is TRBJ2-3 and V is TRBV11-3; 7 bases agree with TRBD2. This CDR3 is built from 15 residues. Trimming cost V 1 base and J 3 bases; bases outside gene matches: 4. Germline CDR1 is SGHNT and CDR2 is YENEEA.

V is TRBV7-9 and J is TRBJ2-5; TRBD1 aligns across 9 bases. Germline V gene lookup returns CDR1 SEHNR and CDR2 FQNEAQ (reference sequence). The trim removed 6 bases at V and 4 bases at J, leaving 6 bases unmatched. CDR3 length equals 14 residues. CDR3 in amino acids: CASRKDRGPETQYF. The CDR3 DNA sequence: TGTGCCAGCAGGAAGGACAGGGGTCCAGAGACCCAGTACTTC. Looking up the rest from reference TRBV7-9 and TRBJ2-5 gives the full variable domain: DTGVSQNPRHKITKRGQNVTFRCDPISEHNRLYWYRQTLGQGPEFLTYFQNEAQLEKSRLLSDRFSAERPKGSFSTLEIQRTEQGDSAMYLCASRKDRGPETQYFGPGTRLLVL.

The chain has TRBV25-1 and TRBJ1-1; D is undetermined. The CDR3 has 14 amino acids. Looked up from germline, CDR1 is MGHDK and CDR2 is SYGVNS. V lost 7 bases, J lost 2 bases, and 14 bases lay in between. The CDR3 bases are TGTGCCAGCATCGACCCTCTGGGAAACACTGAAGCTTTCTTT. Translating it yields CASIDPLGNTEAFF.

The chain employs TRBV7-2 and TRBJ2-1; tentative D call: TRBD1 (5 bases). CDR1 and CDR2 (germline): SGHTA, FQGNSA. V lost 3 bases and J lost 0, with 18 bases in between. The CDR3 length is 18 residues. In nucleotides, the CDR3 is TGTGCCAGCAGCTTTCCGTTCCTCAGGGCGAGCTCCTACAATGAGCAGTTCTTC. As protein: CASSFPFLRASSYNEQFF.

The chain carries TRBV7-2 and TRBJ2-3; 7 bases are shared with TRBD2. This CDR3 is built from 16 residues. Losses at the gene ends were 5 bases for V and 1 base for J; bases not matched to a gene: 9. The V gene's germline CDR1 is SGHTA and CDR2 FQGNSA. The CDR3 loop reads CASSQGRGRGTDTQYF. CDR3 in DNA: TGTGCCAGCAGCCAAGGGAGGGGCAGGGGCACAGATACGCAGTATTTT. Full variable domain (rest looked up from reference TRBV7-2 and TRBJ2-3): GAGVSQSPSNKVTEKGKDVELRCDPISGHTALYWYRQSLGQGLEFLIYFQGNSAPDKSGLPSDRFSAERTGGSVSTLTIQRTQQEDSAVYLCASSQGRGRGTDTQYFGPGTRLTVL.

This clonotype showed up many times. The chain employs TRBV7-3 and TRBJ2-3; 8 bases align to TRBD2. With 0 bases clipped from V and 5 bases from J, the junction kept 4 bases outside the gene matches. CDR1 is SGHTA, CDR2 FQGTGA, per germline. The CDR3 runs 15 residues. Here the CDR3 reads CASSLTRGGQDTQYF. In nucleotides, the CDR3 is TGTGCCAGCAGCTTAACTCGGGGGGGCCAAGATACGCAGTATTTT.